Listed here are 24 T cell receptor beta chains from one sample, sequenced in a study of control samples from healthy donors and cancer patients. Using immunoSEQ multiplex PCR, the repertoire was profiled, and TCRdb retains in-frame clones only, with some absent. The sample gives roughly 76,000 clones, 94% of which show up once; 6% to 8% is in the top ten. Sequenced: blood. These receptors all come from a middle-aged woman in good health.

The J gene is TRBJ2-6, the V gene TRBV18; D is unresolved. This CDR3 region has 14 residues. Germline V gene sequence: CDR1 KGHSH, CDR2 LQKENI. Deletions cut 4 bases from V and 0 bases from J, with 4 bases between. The CDR3 reads CASSLSSGANVLTF. The CDR3 DNA reads as TGTGCCAGCTCACTTAGCTCTGGGGCCAACGTCCTGACTTTC.

The genes are TRBV5-1 and TRBJ2-7; 16 positions agree with TRBD2. Germline values: CDR1 SGHRS, CDR2 YFSETQ. The CDR3 is 18 residues long. Trimming removed 0 bases from V and 0 bases from J; junction bases left unmatched: 3. The CDR3 region has the DNA TGCGCCAGCAGCTTGGGTGGGACTAGCGGGAGGGCCTCCTACGAGCAGTACTTC. As protein: CASSLGGTSGRASYEQYF. Full variable domain (missing parts from reference TRBV5-1 and TRBJ2-7): KAGVTQTPRYLIKTRGQQVTLSCSPISGHRSVSWYQQTPGQGLQFLFEYFSETQRNKGNFPGRFSGRQFSNSRSEMNVSTLELGDSALYLCASSLGGTSGRASYEQYFGPGTRLTVT.

This sequence joins TRBV2 and TRBJ1-1, with no clear D. V was shortened by 6 bases and J by 4 bases, with 12 bases between the two germline ends. This CDR3 is built from 13 residues. CDR1 SNHLY and CDR2 FYNNEI come from the germline V gene. CDR3 in DNA: TGTGCCAGCAGACTCGAAAAGGTCACTGAAGCTTTCTTT. It encodes CASRLEKVTEAFF.

This clone was counted once. The V gene is TRBV7-2, the J gene TRBJ1-1; maybe TRBD1 (5 bases). With 5 bases removed from V and 5 bases from J, the gap between germline ends came to 18 bases. Per the germline V gene, CDR1 is SGHTA and CDR2 is FQGNSA. The length of the CDR3 is 15 residues. The CDR3 sequence is CASSPRGAGTTEAFF. In DNA form, the CDR3 reads TGTGCCAGCAGCCCCCGAGGAGCAGGGACTACTGAAGCTTTCTTT. The complete variable domain, with remaining parts taken from reference TRBV7-2 and TRBJ1-1, reads GAGVSQSPSNKVTEKGKDVELRCDPISGHTALYWYRQSLGQGLEFLIYFQGNSAPDKSGLPSDRFSAERTGGSVSTLTIQRTQQEDSAVYLCASSPRGAGTTEAFFGQGTRLTVV.

V is TRBV7-2 and J is TRBJ1-2; 10 nucleotides agree with TRBD1. J gave up 4 bases and V 2 bases, and 7 bases lay outside the gene matches. The CDR3 has 16 residues. The germline CDR1 and CDR2 sequences are SGHTA and FQGNSA. The DNA for the CDR3 is TGTGCCAGCAGCTTAACCGGGACAGGGGACGGCTATGGCTACACCTTC. Its translation is CASSLTGTGDGYGYTF.

V gene TRBV7-9 combines with J gene TRBJ2-7; D not certain. V shed 5 bases and J shed 0 bases, with 8 bases lying between them. The CDR3 is 13 amino acids. Germline CDR1 and CDR2: SEHNR and FQNEAQ (reference sequence). Here the CDR3 reads CASSPPVSYEQYF. CDR3 DNA: TGTGCCAGCAGCCCCCCGGTCTCCTACGAGCAGTACTTC.

The rearrangement joins TRBV4-3 to TRBJ2-1, with 9 bases fitting TRBD1. V dropped 4 bases and J dropped 9; count of bases not matched to a gene: 7. The CDR3 spans 14 residues. CDR1 is LGHNA and CDR2 is YSLEER in the germline V gene. The CDR3 region has the DNA TGCGCCAGCAGCCGAGGACAGGGGACGGGTGAGCAGTTCTTC. This gives the protein CASSRGQGTGEQFF.

The chain joins TRBV7-2 to TRBJ1-4, with TRBD1 matching over 7 bases. Germline-derived CDR1 and CDR2 are SGHTA and FQGNSA. This CDR3 region has 17 residues. The V segment lost 1 base and the J segment 14 bases; nucleotides outside the gene matches: 19. CDR3 amino acids: CASSLGLVRQGPAGLFF. The CDR3 DNA sequence: TGTGCCAGCAGCTTAGGATTGGTTCGACAGGGCCCTGCAGGGCTGTTTTTT.

The chain couples TRBV11-2 to TRBJ2-3; 9 bases match TRBD1. CDR1 and CDR2 from the germline V gene are SGHAT and FQNNGV. With 4 bases clipped from V and 5 bases from J, the junction kept 10 bases outside the gene matches. This CDR3 contains 16 residues. The CDR3, as DNA: TGTGCCAGCAGCTCGGCCCCCTACAGGGGGCAAGATACGCAGTATTTT. As protein: CASSSAPYRGQDTQYF.

This sequence joins TRBV18 and TRBJ1-1; D might be TRBD1 (5 bases). CDR1 and CDR2 from the germline V gene are KGHSH and LQKENI. Deletions cut 3 bases from V and 5 bases from J, with 7 bases between. This CDR3 spans 12 amino acids. The CDR3 DNA reads as TGTGCCAGCTCACCGGGACTAACTGAAGCTTTCTTT. It encodes CASSPGLTEAFF. Supplemented by reference TRBV18 and TRBJ1-1, the full variable domain reads NAGVMQNPRHLVRRRGQEARLRCSPMKGHSHVYWYRQLPEEGLKFMVYLQKENIIDESGMPKERFSAEFPKEGPSILRIQQVVRGDSAAYFCASSPGLTEAFFGQGTRLTVV.

There are a few counts of this clone. V and J are TRBV6-2 or TRBV6-3 and TRBJ2-2, with TRBD2 matching over 8 bases. Germline V gene data show CDR1 as MNHEY and CDR2 as SVGEGT. The CDR3 consists of 15 residues. The V gene end was trimmed by 6 bases and the J gene end by 7 bases; junction bases not matched to a gene: 10. The CDR3 loop reads CASSPTGGAYGELFF. CDR3 sequence (DNA): TGTGCCAGCAGCCCAACCGGGGGGGCGTACGGGGAGCTGTTTTTT.

A word on this clone: Its ends do not fully match the called genes, so a read error is possible. The chain uses TRBV6-1 and TRBJ2-7; 10 bases line up with TRBD2. The CDR3 runs to 14 residues. The germline V gene has CDR1 MNHNS and CDR2 SASEGT. The CDR3 is CASTEAGGRYEQYF. The DNA of the CDR3 is TGTGCCAGCACTGAAGCGGGGGGGCGCTACGAGCAGTACTTC.

J is TRBJ2-1 and V is TRBV24-1; unclear D gene. V was pared by 5 bases and J by 7 bases, with 11 bases between. The CDR3 has 13 amino acids. The V gene's germline CDR1 is KGHDR and CDR2 SFDVKD. The CDR3 loop is CATSVPGENEQFF. CDR3 coding DNA: TGTGCCACCAGTGTCCCCGGCGAGAATGAGCAGTTCTTC.

The gene calls are TRBV10-3 and TRBJ1-1; a weak D match, TRBD1 (5 bases). The CDR3 consists of 14 residues. Germline V gives CDR1 ENHRY, CDR2 SYGVKD. Deletions cut 4 bases from V and 4 bases from J, with 13 bases between. The CDR3 nucleotides read TGTGCCATCAGTGTGGGGGAGCGGGGCACTGAAGCTTTCTTT. This translates into CAISVGERGTEAFF.

V usage is TRBV13 and J usage is TRBJ1-3; D remains unclear. Germline CDR1 and CDR2: PRHDT and FYEKMQ (reference sequence). Trimming cost V 3 bases and J 4 bases, with 13 bases left between them. This CDR3 is built from 15 residues. The CDR3 loop reads CASSFWALGGNTIYF. The CDR3 region has the DNA TGTGCCAGCAGCTTTTGGGCCCTAGGAGGAAACACCATATATTTT.

This sequence joins TRBV19 and TRBJ2-7, with D perhaps matching TRBD1 (5 bases). Germline CDR1 is LNHDA and CDR2 is SQIVND (reference sequence). The V and J ends lost 5 bases and 3 bases respectively, with 14 bases between them. This CDR3 has 14 residues. The CDR3 is CASSAGLSDYEQYF. In DNA, the CDR3 is TGTGCCAGTAGTGCAGGGTTATCTGACTACGAGCAGTACTTC.

As for this clone: Other DNA sequences in this sample translate to the same CDR3. The gene calls are TRBV19 and TRBJ2-5; D perhaps matches TRBD2 (5 bases). Germline V gene lookup returns CDR1 LNHDA and CDR2 SQIVND (reference sequence). The CDR3 runs to 12 residues. Trimming took off 8 bases at V and 5 bases at J, with 12 bases between the two ends. The CDR3 DNA follows: TGTGCCAGTCGCCTAGCCGGGGAGACCCAGTACTTC. Translation gives CASRLAGETQYF.

V is TRBV5-1 and J is TRBJ2-5, with 8 bases matching TRBD2. V was pared by 4 bases and J by 4 bases, with 12 bases of the junction left unmatched. In germline, CDR1 is SGHRS, CDR2 YFSETQ. The CDR3 runs to 16 residues. As DNA, the CDR3 is TGCGCCAGCAGCGCGGTAACCACTAGCGGACTAGAGACCCAGTACTTC. It yields the protein CASSAVTTSGLETQYF.

The CDR3 region has the DNA TGCAGTGCTAGTGAGGGGACTAGCGGGGGCAGGGCCCAGTACTTC. Its protein product is CSASEGTSGGRAQYF. V is TRBV20-1 and J is TRBJ2-5; 14 bases are shared with TRBD2. The CDR3 is 15 residues long. Germline values: CDR1 DFQATT, CDR2 SNEGSKA (reference sequence). V trimming: 3 bases; J trimming: 9 bases; junction bases outside the gene matches: 9.

This clone was seen only once. The J gene is TRBJ2-3, the V gene TRBV19; D may be TRBD2 (5 bases). With 0 bases removed from V and 0 bases from J, the gap between germline ends came to 13 bases. The germline V gene encodes CDR1 LNHDA and CDR2 SQIVND (reference sequence). The CDR3 loop spans 17 amino acids. CDR3 amino acids: CASSIEWEGGSTDTQYF. The CDR3 bases are TGTGCCAGTAGTATAGAATGGGAAGGCGGGAGCACAGATACGCAGTATTTT.

The chain uses TRBV7-9 and TRBJ1-1; 8 bases match TRBD1. The CDR3 contains 14 residues. Per the germline V gene, CDR1 is SEHNR and CDR2 is FQNEAQ (reference sequence). J was trimmed by 4 bases and V by 3 bases; bases with no gene match: 4. CDR3 in amino acids: CASSFGQGGTEAFF. The CDR3 nucleotides are TGTGCCAGCAGCTTCGGACAGGGAGGCACTGAAGCTTTCTTT.

The genes are TRBV6-6 and TRBJ1-2; D perhaps matches TRBD1 (6 bases). Per the germline V gene, CDR1 is MNHNY and CDR2 is SVGAGI (reference sequence). CDR3 length: 16 amino acids. Trimming took off 0 bases at V and 3 bases at J, with 14 bases between the two ends. CDR3 residues: CASSYSNPGAYYGYTF. The CDR3, as DNA: TGTGCCAGCAGTTACTCGAACCCAGGGGCTTACTATGGCTACACCTTC.

The rearrangement uses TRBV7-9 and TRBJ2-3; D tentatively reads TRBD1 or TRBD2 (5 bases each). V lost 5 bases to trimming and J lost 6 bases, with 15 bases between them. The CDR3 is made up of 14 amino acids. Germline CDR1 is SEHNR and CDR2 is FQNEAQ (reference sequence). CDR3 DNA sequence: TGTGCCAGCAGCCCGGGACCTAGATTTGATACGCAGTATTTT. Translating it yields CASSPGPRFDTQYF.

This clone showed up just once. The V call is TRBV5-6, the J call TRBJ2-7; TRBD1 aligns across 8 bases. The CDR3 spans 17 residues. V dropped 0 bases and J dropped 1; count of bases not matched to a gene: 9. CDR1 and CDR2 (germline): SGHDT, YYEEEE. CDR3 amino acids: CASSLALQGALSYEQYF. The CDR3 nucleotides read TGTGCCAGCAGCTTGGCCCTTCAGGGGGCTTTATCCTACGAGCAGTACTTC.